The 8 T cell receptor beta chains in this list originate from one sample, sequenced in a study of T cell responses to AZD1222 COVID-19 vaccine. Using immunoSEQ multiplex PCR, the repertoire was profiled, and TCRdb retains in-frame clones only, with some absent. The sample has about 99,000 clones; roughly nine tenths are singletons. Sample: peripheral blood, taken 28 days after the second AZD1222 dose. These receptors were obtained from an adult who received the AZD1222 COVID-19 vaccine.

The gene calls are TRBV25-1 and TRBJ1-1, with D perhaps TRBD1 (5 bases). V was cut by 6 bases and J by 1 base, with 15 bases left in between. The CDR3 runs to 15 residues. CDR1 and CDR2 (germline): MGHDK, SYGVNS. DNA for the CDR3: TGTGCCAGCAGCTCTGACAGTGCCGGGAACACTGAAGCTTTCTTT. It translates to CASSSDSAGNTEAFF.

This clone has a single count. An end of the junction differs from the germline gene, which may be a read error. This chain links TRBV29-1 with TRBJ2-3, with 10 bases aligning to TRBD2. The germline CDR1 and CDR2 sequences are SQVTM and ANQGSEA. The CDR3 runs 19 residues. CDR3 in DNA: TGCAGCGTTGTCGGGCCATCGGGGTTCTCTAGCGGGAGCACCGATACGCAGTATTTT. Protein sequence: CSVVGPSGFSSGSTDTQYF.

The genes are TRBV5-1 and TRBJ2-3; the D gene could be TRBD1 or TRBD2 (5 bases each). There are 16 residues in the CDR3. Germline V gene data show CDR1 as SGHRS and CDR2 as YFSETQ. With 5 bases removed from V and 4 bases from J, the gap between germline ends came to 20 bases. The DNA of the CDR3 is TGCGCCAGCAGACTACTCGGGACGGGGTTTTCAGATACGCAGTATTTT. Protein sequence: CASRLLGTGFSDTQYF.

CDR3 sequence: CASAASGSSYEQYF. The CDR3 region has the DNA TGTGCCAGTGCCGCTAGCGGGAGCTCCTACGAGCAGTACTTC. This rearrangement joins TRBV19 to TRBJ2-7; 10 bases align to TRBD2. CDR1 is LNHDA, CDR2 SQIVND, per germline (reference sequence). V was pared by 8 bases and J by 0 bases, with 4 bases of the junction left unmatched. This CDR3 is 14 amino acids long.

The chain couples TRBV27 to TRBJ2-4; D may match TRBD1 or TRBD2 (5 bases each). Trimming removed 2 bases at V and 13 bases at J, with 21 bases between. The germline V gene encodes CDR1 MNHEY and CDR2 SMNVEV (reference sequence). CDR3 length: 15 residues. The CDR3: CASSLVGRTTGLQYF. As DNA, the CDR3 is TGTGCCAGCAGTTTAGTGGGACGAACCACGGGGCTCCAGTACTTC.

The chain employs TRBV28 and TRBJ2-2; 7 bases line up with TRBD2. Germline lookup yields CDR1 MDHEN and CDR2 SYDVKM. V dropped 8 bases and J dropped 4; count of bases not matched to a gene: 7. The CDR3 has 14 residues. This CDR3 reads CASHLQRGTGELFF. The CDR3 DNA reads as TGTGCCAGCCACCTCCAGCGGGGCACCGGGGAGCTGTTTTTT.

This clone has just one count. The chain carries TRBV27 and TRBJ2-7, with 10 bases fitting TRBD1. The CDR3 runs to 13 residues. V was pared by 6 bases and J by 6 bases, with 5 bases of the junction left unmatched. Germline values: CDR1 MNHEY, CDR2 SMNVEV (reference sequence). Written as DNA, the CDR3 is TGTGCCAGCAGAATGACAGGGGGCCGCGAGCAGTACTTC. Its translation: CASRMTGGREQYF.

In its sample, this clone was seen a few times. This chain uses TRBV7-9 with TRBJ2-1; perhaps D is TRBD1 or TRBD2 (5 bases each). The CDR3 covers 14 residues. Trimming took off 0 bases at V and 8 bases at J, with 11 bases between the two ends. Germline CDR1 and CDR2: SEHNR and FQNEAQ (reference sequence). The CDR3: CASSLAYEGHEQFF. CDR3 coding DNA: TGTGCCAGCAGCTTAGCGTACGAGGGACATGAGCAGTTCTTC.